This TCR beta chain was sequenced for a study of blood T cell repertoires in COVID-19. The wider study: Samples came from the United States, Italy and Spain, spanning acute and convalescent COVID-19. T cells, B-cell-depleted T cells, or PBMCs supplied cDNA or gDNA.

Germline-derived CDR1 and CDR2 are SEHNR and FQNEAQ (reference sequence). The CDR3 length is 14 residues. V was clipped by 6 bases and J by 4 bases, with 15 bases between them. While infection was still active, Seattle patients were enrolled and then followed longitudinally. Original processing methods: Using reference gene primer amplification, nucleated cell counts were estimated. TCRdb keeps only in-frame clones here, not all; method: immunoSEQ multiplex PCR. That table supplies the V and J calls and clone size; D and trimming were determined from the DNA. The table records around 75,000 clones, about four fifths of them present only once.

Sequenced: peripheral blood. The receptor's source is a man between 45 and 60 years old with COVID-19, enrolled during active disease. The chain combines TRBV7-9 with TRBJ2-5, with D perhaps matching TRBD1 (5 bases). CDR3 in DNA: TGTGCCAGCAGGTCAGCAGGGAAACCAGAGACCCAGTACTTC. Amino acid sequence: CASRSAGKPETQYF.